The entry below gives a single T cell receptor beta chain sequence along with its context. Data came from immunoSEQ multiplex PCR; TCRdb stores just in-frame clones and leaves some out. Of roughly 500,000 clones listed, roughly nine tenths are singletons. The sample belongs to a study of blood T cell repertoires in COVID-19. About the research overall: There were acute and convalescent COVID-19 samples, and they came from the United States, Italy and Spain.

Donors in Cohort 3 counted as recovered after two negative PCRs, clearance, or symptom resolution. V was trimmed by 5 bases and J by 0 bases, leaving 13 bases between them. Germline V gene lookup returns CDR1 MNHEY and CDR2 SVGAGI. The CDR3 is made up of 15 amino acids. The receptor comes from a woman aged 55 to 70 who had recovered from COVID-19. The sample consisted of PBMCs or T cells enriched from blood (not recorded which). J is TRBJ1-2 and V is TRBV6-5; D perhaps matches TRBD1 (5 bases). In nucleotides, the CDR3 is TGTGCCAGCAGTCCGAGACGGACAACTAACTATGGCTACACCTTC. Amino acid sequence: CASSPRRTTNYGYTF.